The 15 T cell receptor beta chains in this list originate from one sample, sequenced in a study of cytomegalovirus exposure and HLA in healthy donors. Sequencing used immunoSEQ multiplex PCR; TCRdb keeps in-frame clones, though not all of them. Of some 110,000 clones listed, roughly nine tenths are singletons. The material sequenced was PBMCs. The receptors derive from a man between 18 and 29 years old in good health and CMV-seropositive.

This chain links TRBV5-3 with TRBJ1-2; 9 bases match TRBD1. TRBV5-3 is treated as an ORF (open reading frame) with a function not yet certain. This CDR3 contains 14 residues. V was clipped by 2 bases and J by 7 bases; unmatched bases: 6. The DNA for the CDR3 is TGTGCCAGAAGCTTATGGGGACAGGGTGGTGGCTACACCTTC. This gives the protein CARSLWGQGGGYTF.

This chain connects TRBV28 to TRBJ2-3; D is uncertain. Trimming removed 5 bases from V and 0 bases from J, with 12 bases in between. There are 15 residues in the CDR3. Looked up from germline, CDR1 is MDHEN and CDR2 is SYDVKM. The CDR3 protein is CASSPLGPSTDTQYF. As DNA, the CDR3 is TGTGCCAGCAGTCCCCTTGGGCCTAGCACAGATACGCAGTATTTT.

Only one count was recorded for this clone. This rearrangement joins TRBV5-1 to TRBJ1-3, with D perhaps matching TRBD1 (6 bases). From germline, CDR1 is SGHRS and CDR2 YFSETQ. The ends were cut back, 0 bases at V and 4 bases at J, with 14 bases in the middle. This CDR3 comprises 16 residues. The CDR3 nucleotides are TGCGCCAGCAGCTTGGAAAAAAGGGGACAAGGAAACACCATATATTTT. Translating gives CASSLEKRGQGNTIYF.

The CDR3, as DNA: TGTGCCAGCTCACCTCGGACTAGCGGGGGATATACGCAGTATTTT. It specifies CASSPRTSGGYTQYF. The chain combines TRBV18 with TRBJ2-3, with 13 nucleotides matching TRBD2. The CDR3 runs to 15 residues. CDR1 is KGHSH and CDR2 is LQKENI in the germline V gene. J lost 7 bases, V lost 3 bases, and 4 bases had no gene match.

The genes are TRBV7-2 and TRBJ2-5; 9 bases align to TRBD1. This CDR3 has 15 amino acids. Germline CDR1 and CDR2: SGHTA and FQGNSA. J gave up 5 bases and V 5 bases, and 9 bases lay outside the gene matches. The CDR3 DNA is TGTGCCAGCAGCCAAGCCGGGACAGGGTGGGAGACCCAGTACTTC. Translating it yields CASSQAGTGWETQYF. The full variable domain, rest sourced from reference TRBV7-2 and TRBJ2-5, is GAGVSQSPSNKVTEKGKDVELRCDPISGHTALYWYRQSLGQGLEFLIYFQGNSAPDKSGLPSDRFSAERTGGSVSTLTIQRTQQEDSAVYLCASSQAGTGWETQYFGPGTRLLVL.

The chain combines TRBV30 with TRBJ1-1; TRBD1 agrees at 7 bases. With V trimmed by 3 bases and J by 0 bases, 7 bases remained unmatched. CDR3 length equals 15 residues. Germline assignment: CDR1 GTSNPN and CDR2 SVGIG (reference sequence). This CDR3 is CAWSGIGTVNTEAFF. CDR3 bases: TGTGCCTGGAGCGGTATAGGGACAGTGAACACTGAAGCTTTCTTT.

The chain joins TRBV6-1 to TRBJ2-6; TRBD1 matches 8 bases. Germline V gene data show CDR1 as MNHNS and CDR2 as SASEGT. The CDR3 has 15 residues. V shed 5 bases and J 2 bases; nucleotides not matched to a gene: 2. As DNA, the CDR3 is TGTGCCAGCAGTCAACAGGGGGCTGGGGCCAACGTCCTGACTTTC. Translating it yields CASSQQGAGANVLTF.

The chain has TRBV29-1 and TRBJ1-2, with D possibly being TRBD1 (6 bases). CDR1 and CDR2 (germline): SQVTM, ANQGSEA. This CDR3 comprises 13 residues. V lost 3 bases, J lost 6 bases, and 14 bases lay in between. CDR3 residues: CSVDKGERHGYTF. The CDR3 coding sequence is TGCAGCGTTGATAAGGGGGAACGCCATGGCTACACCTTC.

This chain joins TRBV5-5 and TRBJ1-2, with D possibly being TRBD1 (6 bases). V lost 4 bases and J 4 bases, leaving 14 bases between the germline ends. Per the germline V gene, CDR1 is SGHKS and CDR2 is YYEKEE (reference sequence). The CDR3 has 14 amino acids. DNA of the CDR3: TGTGCCAGCAGCAGGGACAATCTATTCTATGGCTACACCTTC. It codes for CASSRDNLFYGYTF.

The chain has TRBV28 and TRBJ1-5; a weak D match, TRBD1 (5 bases). This CDR3 has 16 residues. Trimming cost V 2 bases and J 3 bases, with 14 bases left between them. Germline CDR1 MDHEN, CDR2 SYDVKM. CDR3 bases: TGTGCCAGCAGTTTAAGGGTCGGGGGGTACAATCAGCCCCAGCATTTT. Residues: CASSLRVGGYNQPQHF.

The rearrangement links TRBV27 to TRBJ2-7; possibly TRBD2 for D (6 bases). The germline CDR1 and CDR2 sequences are MNHEY and SMNVEV (reference sequence). The CDR3 length is 14 residues. V lost 5 bases, J lost 3 bases, and 14 bases lay in between. The DNA for the CDR3 is TGTGCCAGCAGTCTCACCGGGACTTACTACGAGCAGTACTTC. The encoded protein is CASSLTGTYYEQYF.

The V gene is TRBV11-2, the J gene TRBJ2-5; 8 bases are a match to TRBD2. This CDR3 contains 14 residues. V was pared by 4 bases and J by 4 bases, with 5 bases of the junction left unmatched. Germline V gene data show CDR1 as SGHAT and CDR2 as FQNNGV. CDR3 bases: TGTGCCAGCAGCTCGTCCCGGGGGGGAGAGACCCAGTACTTC. Translation: CASSSSRGGETQYF.

This clone occurred once. The J gene is TRBJ1-2, the V gene TRBV5-1; 8 bases are shared with TRBD1. V lost 4 bases, J lost 7 bases, and 18 bases stayed unmatched. Germline V lookup: CDR1 SGHRS, CDR2 YFSETQ. The CDR3 covers 17 residues. The CDR3, as DNA: TGCGCCAGCAGCCGGCGGACAGGGCAACTTAATCGAGGTGGCTACACCTTC. Translated: CASSRRTGQLNRGGYTF.

The V call is TRBV4-2, the J call TRBJ1-1; no firm D call. The CDR3 loop spans 14 amino acids. Deletions cut 6 bases from V and 0 bases from J, with 11 bases between. Germline loops: CDR1 LGHNA, CDR2 YNFKEQ. The CDR3 DNA reads TGTGCCAGCAGTTACCGGGAATTGAACACTGAAGCTTTCTTT. Translation gives CASSYRELNTEAFF.

This clone has a single count. The J gene is TRBJ2-1, the V gene TRBV7-6; D is possibly TRBD2 (5 bases). This CDR3 region has 14 residues. V lost 4 bases and J lost 4, with 11 bases in between. Germline CDR1 SGHVS, CDR2 FNYEAQ. CDR3 region: CASSSPTGYNEQFF. Here the CDR3 DNA reads TGTGCCAGCAGCTCCCCCACGGGGTACAATGAGCAGTTCTTC.